This TCR beta chain was identified in a study of T cell responses to AZD1222 COVID-19 vaccine (dated by TCRdb to 2020 to 2022). Notes on the research overall: A total of approximately 240 trial participants underwent TCR sequencing, of whom 207 had received two doses of AZD1222 and 26 had received two doses of the MenACWY control vaccine. Trial participants were enrolled by age into 18-55, 56-69 and 70-plus year subgroups, with about 150, 28 and 57 TCR-sequenced participants respectively. General study outcomes and caveats: Conclusions about previously exposed vaccinees are limited, since just a handful of AZD1222 recipients were seropositive for SARS-CoV-2 at baseline. The 56-69-year group was small, and its depth increase did not reach significance, likely because of low power. Because no day 14 peak-response samples were available, the repertoires could be characterized only after the peak T cell response. After two AZD1222 doses, spike-specific TCR breadth and depth were significantly higher than at day 0 and than in MenACWY recipients. Vaccine-associated CD4 TCRs spanned the whole spike protein, with dominant responses in regions 160-218 and 743-854. Epitopes outside the regions mutated in the B.1.351 and B.1.1.7 variants were reportedly recognized by nearly half of the unique spike-specific TCRs. Participants were mostly white British and included more females than males, and it was suggested by the authors that clonal diversity may have been underestimated.

For this clone: Its antigen is currently not known. No much larger clone exists at a distance of one base, and base qualities are not known.

What this sample's time point label stands for: about 28 days (+/-7) after the second vaccine dose. AZD1222 recipients given second doses at about 4 weeks or at about 12 weeks were pooled, since spike-specific TCR depth and breadth were not found to differ between the two schedules. Samples from vaccinated people were obtained from the UK trials COV001 and COV002, which included a single-blind randomized controlled phase 2/3 trial of AZD1222 (ChAdOx1 nCoV-19) in healthy adults. Trial participant PBMC samples were collected at day 0 and day 28 after the second dose for TCRbeta chain sequencing. The CDR3 regions of human TCRbeta chains were subjected to immunosequencing. For the original study's pipeline: TCRs in the repertoires were compared against a reference library of SARS-CoV-2-specific TCRs that had been generated with the MIRA antigen-specificity platform. Breadth was defined as the fraction of unique TCRs that were SARS-CoV-2-associated. Depth was defined as the fraction of total T cells that were SARS-CoV-2-associated. Each spike-specific TCR was assigned to its reactive spike region and to a CD4 or CD8 class using the MIRA data. Log10-transformed breadth and depth values were compared by one-way ANOVA with Sidak's multiple comparisons tests. The table comes from immuneACCESS by way of TCRdb, which keeps in-frame sequences with V and J called. Part of the clones is missing from these tables; in studies checked, under half for an unresolved V gene and the rest for unknown reasons. The V and J calls and clone size are taken from that table; D and trimming were inferred from the DNA. The sample contains approximately 110,000 clones, 70% to 90% of them found a single time. Jointly, the top ten make up 2% to 2.5% of the sample.

Measured from the cysteine to the phenylalanine, the CDR3 is 15 residues long. Only the CDR3 part of the read is kept: 45 bases, read in frame from the first base. At the junction V is shortened by 6 bases and J by 3 bases, with 17 bases in between. From the germline V gene, CDR1 is MNHEY and CDR2 is SVGEGT. The receptor's source is an adult who received the AZD1222 COVID-19 vaccine. The input for sequencing was peripheral blood, taken 28 days after the second AZD1222 dose. The chain was built from TRBV6-2 or TRBV6-3 and TRBJ1-1; no D gene is confidently identified. CDR3 reads: CASSSPGPGDTEAFF. The nucleotide sequence is TGTGCCAGCAGCTCCCCGGGCCCTGGGGACACTGAAGCTTTCTTT.